The clone carrying this T cell receptor beta chain was seen a single time. V lost 8 bases and J lost 7, with 21 bases in between. The CDR3 length is 15 residues. The germline gives CDR1 MDHEN, CDR2 SYDVKM. The data were produced by immunoSEQ multiplex PCR, yet TCRdb's version contains in-frame clones alone and is incomplete. The sample lists 50,000 to 70,000 clones; approximately 86% were seen once. The data were taken from a study of control samples from healthy donors and cancer patients. This TCR was sampled from a man aged 45-65 years in good health. The sample comprised blood. This chain links TRBV28 with TRBJ1-5; D not resolved. This chain's CDR3 is CASVVGETKAQPQHF. CDR3 nucleotide sequence: TGTGCCAGCGTCGTCGGAGAGACAAAGGCCCAGCCCCAGCATTTT.